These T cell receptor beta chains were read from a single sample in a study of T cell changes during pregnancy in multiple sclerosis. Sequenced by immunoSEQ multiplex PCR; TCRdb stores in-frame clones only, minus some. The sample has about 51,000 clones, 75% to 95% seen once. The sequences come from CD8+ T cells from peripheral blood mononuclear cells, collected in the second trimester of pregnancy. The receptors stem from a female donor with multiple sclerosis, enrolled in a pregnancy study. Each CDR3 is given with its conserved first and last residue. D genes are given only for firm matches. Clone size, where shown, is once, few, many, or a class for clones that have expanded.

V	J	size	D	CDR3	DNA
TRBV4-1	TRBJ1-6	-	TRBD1	CASSLPNGQGFHF	TGCGCCAGCAGCCTCCCTAACGGACAGGGCTTCCACTTT
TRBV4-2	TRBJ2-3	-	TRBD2	CASSQTNLGLEDTDTQYF	TGTGCCAGCAGCCAAACCAACCTCGGACTAGAGGACACAGATACGCAGTATTTT
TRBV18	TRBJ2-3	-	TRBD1	CASSRTTGDTRTDTQYF	TGTGCCAGCTCACGAACTACAGGGGATACACGCACAGATACGCAGTATTTT
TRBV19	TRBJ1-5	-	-	CASSIPDTPMNQHF	TGTGCCAGTAGTATACCGGACACCCCGATGAACCAGCATTTT
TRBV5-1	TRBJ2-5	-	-	CASSLAKYHETQYF	TGCGCCAGCAGCTTGGCTAAGTACCACGAGACCCAGTACTTC
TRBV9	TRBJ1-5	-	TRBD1	CASGTAGNQPQHF	TGTGCCAGCGGGACAGCGGGCAATCAGCCCCAGCATTTT
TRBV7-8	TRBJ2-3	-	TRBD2	CASSMSPGLAGADTDTQYF	TGTGCCAGCAGCATGTCCCCGGGACTAGCGGGGGCCGACACAGATACGCAGTATTTT
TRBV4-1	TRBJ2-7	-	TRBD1	CASSQAPGGDEQYF	TGCGCCAGCAGCCAAGCCCCAGGGGGCGACGAGCAGTACTTC
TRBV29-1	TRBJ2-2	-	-	CSVGGLGERSTGELFF	TGCAGCGTTGGTGGTCTAGGTGAGAGGTCGACCGGGGAGCTGTTTTTT
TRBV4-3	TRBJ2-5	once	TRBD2	CASSQDDGGFGETQYF	TGCGCCAGCAGCCAAGATGACGGGGGGTTTGGGGAGACCCAGTACTTC
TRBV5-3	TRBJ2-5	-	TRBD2	CARSTGTSGVQETQYF	TGTGCCAGAAGCACCGGGACTAGCGGGGTTCAAGAGACCCAGTACTTC
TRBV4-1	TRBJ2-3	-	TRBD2	CASSPNGGGASDTQYF	TGCGCCAGCAGCCCTAATGGCGGGGGGGCGTCGGATACGCAGTATTTT
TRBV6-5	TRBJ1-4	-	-	CASSYSNGGIEKLFF	TGTGCCAGCAGTTACTCGAACGGAGGGATTGAAAAACTGTTTTTT
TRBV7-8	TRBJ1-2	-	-	CASSAQGDYGYTF	TGTGCCAGCAGCGCACAGGGTGACTATGGCTACACCTTC
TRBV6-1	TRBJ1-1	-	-	CASSELQGTEAFF	TGTGCCAGCAGTGAGCTACAGGGCACTGAAGCTTTCTTT
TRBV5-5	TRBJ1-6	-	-	CASSLTEGSPLHF	TGTGCCAGCAGCTTGACCGAGGGTTCACCCCTCCACTTT
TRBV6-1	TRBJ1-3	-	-	CASTNRGNSGNTIYF	TGTGCCAGCACCAACAGAGGGAACTCTGGAAACACCATATATTTT
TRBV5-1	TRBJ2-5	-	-	CASSLFAGTIGETQYF	TGCGCCAGCAGCTTGTTCGCGGGGACGATAGGGGAGACCCAGTACTTC
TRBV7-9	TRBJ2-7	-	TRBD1	CASSARTDRVVGEQYF	TGTGCCAGCAGCGCAAGGACAGACAGGGTTGTCGGCGAGCAGTACTTC
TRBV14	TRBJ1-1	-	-	CASSPRGPDMNTEAFF	TGTGCCAGCAGCCCCAGAGGGCCAGATATGAACACTGAAGCTTTCTTT
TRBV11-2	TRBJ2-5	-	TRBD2	CASSLGYSGAETQYF	TGTGCCAGCAGCTTAGGCTACAGCGGGGCCGAGACCCAGTACTTC
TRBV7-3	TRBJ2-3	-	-	CASSLSGLTDTQYF	TGTGCCAGCAGCTTAAGCGGGCTCACAGATACGCAGTATTTT
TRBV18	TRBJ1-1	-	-	CASSPQTVNTEAFF	TGTGCCAGCTCACCTCAGACAGTGAACACTGAAGCTTTCTTT
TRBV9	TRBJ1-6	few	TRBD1	CASSDSRDRPNSPLHF	TGTGCCAGCAGCGATAGTCGGGACAGGCCAAATTCACCCCTCCACTTT
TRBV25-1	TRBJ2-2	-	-	CASSVGVTGELFF	TGTGCCAGCAGTGTAGGGGTTACCGGGGAGCTGTTTTTT
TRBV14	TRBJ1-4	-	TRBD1	CASSQDNPWTGATNEKLFF	TGTGCCAGCAGCCAAGATAACCCCTGGACAGGCGCAACTAATGAAAAACTGTTTTTT
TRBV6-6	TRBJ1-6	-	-	CASYLETSRGNSPLHF	TGTGCCAGCTACCTCGAGACCTCCAGGGGTAATTCACCCCTCCACTTT